This entry lists 10 T cell receptor beta chains sequenced from one sample in a study of OX40 agonist ivuxolimab in advanced cancers. The library was obtained by the immunoSEQ multiplex PCR assay. Imported from immuneACCESS, the table was reduced by TCRdb to in-frame sequences with V and J called. These copies leave out some clones; in studies compared against another copy, an unresolved V gene accounts for under half, and the cause of the remainder is not known. For this sample there are more than 45,000 clones; about 83% appear just once. The ten largest account for approximately 1.2% of the sample. Sample: CD4+ or CD8+ T cells sorted from blood, taken in a trial of the OX40 agonist ivuxolimab. The source of these receptors is an adult with an advanced solid tumor such as melanoma, head and neck, liver or kidney cancer.

The chain links TRBV6-5 to TRBJ2-1; D is unclear. The CDR3 is made up of 14 amino acids. V lost 2 bases and J 9 bases, leaving 14 bases between the germline ends. Germline V CDR1 and CDR2: MNHEY, SVGAGI. The CDR3 protein is CASSYRTSYGEQFF. CDR3 DNA: TGTGCCAGCAGTTACAGGACCAGCTATGGTGAGCAGTTCTTC.

The chain recombines TRBV9 with TRBJ1-5, with 9 bases lining up with TRBD1. The ends lost 4 bases at V and 6 bases at J; junction bases unmatched: 5. CDR3 size: 14 residues. Per germline, CDR1 SGDLS and CDR2 YYNGEE. The CDR3 DNA sequence: TGTGCCAGCAGCAGGGGACAGGGAGTTCAGCCCCAGCATTTT. This codes for CASSRGQGVQPQHF. Drawing the rest from reference TRBV9 and TRBJ1-5, the complete variable domain is DSGVTQTPKHLITATGQRVTLRCSPRSGDLSVYWYQQSLDQGLQFLIQYYNGEERAKGNILERFSAQQFPDLHSELNLSSLELGDSALYFCASSRGQGVQPQHFGDGTRLSIL.

The chain has TRBV4-2 and TRBJ2-1; D not resolved. Per the germline V gene, CDR1 is LGHNA and CDR2 is YNFKEQ. CDR3 length: 13 amino acids. Trimming removed 0 bases from V and 6 bases from J, with 6 bases in between. The CDR3 spells CASSQDRSNEQFF. For the CDR3, the DNA is TGTGCCAGCAGCCAAGATCGGAGCAATGAGCAGTTCTTC.

This clone was counted only a few times. The chain employs TRBV5-5 and TRBJ1-5, with D perhaps matching TRBD1 (6 bases). CDR1 and CDR2 from the germline V gene are SGHKS and YYEKEE (reference sequence). The V and J ends lost 4 bases and 5 bases respectively, with 16 bases between them. This CDR3 comprises 15 residues. Here the CDR3 DNA reads TGTGCCAGCAGCAAACTTGGCAGGGGAGATCAGCCCCAGCATTTT. This translates into CASSKLGRGDQPQHF.

This clone has only a few counts. The genes are TRBV11-2 and TRBJ1-6, with D perhaps matching TRBD1 (5 bases). The germline gives CDR1 SGHAT, CDR2 FQNNGV. There are 13 residues in the CDR3. V lost 4 bases to trimming and J lost 7 bases, with 8 bases between them. The CDR3 DNA reads TGTGCCAGCAGCTCGCACAGGAATTCACCCCTCCACTTT. This gives the protein CASSSHRNSPLHF.

The V gene is TRBV12-5, the J gene TRBJ2-3, with 7 nucleotides matching TRBD2. The V gene's germline CDR1 is LGHNT and CDR2 FRNRAP. J lost 8 bases, V lost 2 bases, and 13 bases had no gene match. The CDR3 is 16 amino acids. The CDR3 loop is CASGLPTVGLRGTQYF. The CDR3 DNA reads as TGTGCTAGTGGTTTGCCGACCGTGGGACTAAGAGGTACGCAGTATTTT.

The rearrangement joins TRBV2 to TRBJ2-3, with 10 bases matching TRBD1. This CDR3 comprises 13 residues. CDR1 and CDR2 from the germline V gene are SNHLY and FYNNEI. Unmatched junction bases numbered 6, after V lost 10 bases and J lost 5 bases. CDR3 sequence: CATGTGVGDTQYF. The CDR3 nucleotides read TGTGCCACGGGGACAGGGGTAGGAGATACGCAGTATTTT.

The chain links TRBV4-3 to TRBJ1-1; 10 positions agree with TRBD1. Germline V gene lookup returns CDR1 LGHNA and CDR2 YSLEER. The CDR3 is 16 residues long. Trimming removed 0 bases from V and 10 bases from J; junction bases left unmatched: 11. The CDR3 bases are TGCGCCAGCAGCCAAGATCAGGGACAGGGGTTTGTAGGAGCTTTCTTT. Protein: CASSQDQGQGFVGAFF.

This chain links TRBV7-3 with TRBJ2-1; no clear D gene. The germline CDR1 and CDR2 sequences are SGHTA and FQGTGA. The length of the CDR3 is 13 residues. The ends were cut back, 1 base at V and 0 bases at J, with 1 base in the middle. DNA of the CDR3: TGTGCCAGCAGCTTAAGCTCCTACAATGAGCAGTTCTTC. Translating gives CASSLSSYNEQFF.

This clone was counted a few times. The rearrangement uses TRBV6-5 and TRBJ1-1; 8 nucleotides line up with TRBD1. The V gene's germline CDR1 is MNHEY and CDR2 SVGAGI. V trimming: 6 bases; J trimming: 4 bases; junction bases outside the gene matches: 7. CDR3 length: 14 residues. The CDR3 sequence: CASRPRGPSTEAFF. The CDR3 nucleotides read TGTGCCAGCAGGCCCAGGGGGCCGAGCACTGAAGCTTTCTTT.